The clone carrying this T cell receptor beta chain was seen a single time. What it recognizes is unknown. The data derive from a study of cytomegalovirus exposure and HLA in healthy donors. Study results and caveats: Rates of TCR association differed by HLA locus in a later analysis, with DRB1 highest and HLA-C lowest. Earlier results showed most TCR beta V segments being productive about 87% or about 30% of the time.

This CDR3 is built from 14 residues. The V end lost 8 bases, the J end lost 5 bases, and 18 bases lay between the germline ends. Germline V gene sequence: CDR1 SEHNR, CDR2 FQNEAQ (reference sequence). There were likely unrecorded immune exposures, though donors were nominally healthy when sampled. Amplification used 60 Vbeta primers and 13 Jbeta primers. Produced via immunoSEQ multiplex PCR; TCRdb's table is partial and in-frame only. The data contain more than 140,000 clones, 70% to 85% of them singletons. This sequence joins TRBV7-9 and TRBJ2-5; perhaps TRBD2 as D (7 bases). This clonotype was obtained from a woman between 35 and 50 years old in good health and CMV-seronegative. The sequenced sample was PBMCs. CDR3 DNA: TGTGCCAGCGGCACTAGGGGGGGCGCCGAGACCCAGTACTTC. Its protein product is CASGTRGGAETQYF.